Listed below are T cell receptor beta chains from one sample, sequenced in a study of shared clonotypes between healthy human individuals. Libraries were prepared by immunoSEQ multiplex PCR; TCRdb keeps only in-frame clonotypes and omits some of them. The data show hundreds of thousands of clones, around two thirds seen once. Sequenced sample: memory CD4+ T cells sorted from blood. The receptors derive from a woman in her twenties or thirties in good health. CDR3s include the opening cysteine and the closing phenylalanine or tryptophan. The D gene is left open where the match is weak.

D: NA
J: TRBJ2-3
V: TRBV5-8
CDR3: CASQSRTDTQYF

D: TRBD1
J: TRBJ2-1
V: TRBV19
CDR3: CASSPRTGNRGDEQFF

D: TRBD1
J: TRBJ1-2
V: TRBV6-5
CDR3: CASSSGTGNYGYTF

D: NA
J: TRBJ2-5
V: TRBV19
CDR3: CASSPDRMGSGETQYF

D: NA
J: TRBJ2-2
V: TRBV7-9
CDR3: CASSNGAGPDTGELFF

D: TRBD1
J: TRBJ2-7
V: TRBV10-2
CDR3: CASSHAGTGIEQYF

D: NA
J: TRBJ1-1
V: TRBV29-1
CDR3: CSVGHNTEAFF

D: NA
J: TRBJ1-2
V: TRBV5-1
CDR3: CASSYLDRSTSYTF

D: NA
J: TRBJ2-4
V: TRBV10-2
CDR3: CASSESSATHGGNIQYF

D: TRBD1
J: TRBJ1-5
V: TRBV7-8
CDR3: CASSFSSGQGSNQPQHF

D: NA
J: TRBJ2-5
V: TRBV10-1
CDR3: CASSGPGGETQYF

D: NA
J: TRBJ2-1
V: TRBV19
CDR3: CASSMKGRDYNEQFF

D: NA
J: TRBJ1-1
V: TRBV28
CDR3: CASSLDETEAFF

D: NA
J: TRBJ2-5
V: TRBV7-2
CDR3: CASSLFPGARRGETQYF

D: NA
J: TRBJ2-3
V: TRBV7-3
CDR3: CASSLEYGTYTQYF

D: NA
J: TRBJ2-2
V: TRBV25-1
CDR3: CASSETLQGGELFF

D: NA
J: TRBJ1-4
V: TRBV27
CDR3: CASSHGSTNEKLFF

D: NA
J: TRBJ2-3
V: TRBV29-1
CDR3: CSGSHGAPYSTDTQYF

D: NA
J: TRBJ2-1
V: TRBV2
CDR3: CASSEARGSEQFF

D: TRBD2
J: TRBJ2-2
V: TRBV19
CDR3: CASTRSSGRAGELFF

D: NA
J: TRBJ1-2
V: TRBV5-4
CDR3: CASSLLDYGYTF

D: NA
J: TRBJ1-2
V: TRBV7-9
CDR3: CASSSNWAPGQTANYGYTF

D: NA
J: TRBJ2-2
V: TRBV10-2
CDR3: CASSLGTDYGELFF

D: TRBD1
J: TRBJ2-7
V: TRBV5-1
CDR3: CASSRGTGNYEQYF

D: NA
J: TRBJ2-7
V: TRBV28
CDR3: CASSVPRDRSSYEQYF

D: TRBD2
J: TRBJ2-5
V: TRBV11-2
CDR3: CASSPLLAGVETQYF